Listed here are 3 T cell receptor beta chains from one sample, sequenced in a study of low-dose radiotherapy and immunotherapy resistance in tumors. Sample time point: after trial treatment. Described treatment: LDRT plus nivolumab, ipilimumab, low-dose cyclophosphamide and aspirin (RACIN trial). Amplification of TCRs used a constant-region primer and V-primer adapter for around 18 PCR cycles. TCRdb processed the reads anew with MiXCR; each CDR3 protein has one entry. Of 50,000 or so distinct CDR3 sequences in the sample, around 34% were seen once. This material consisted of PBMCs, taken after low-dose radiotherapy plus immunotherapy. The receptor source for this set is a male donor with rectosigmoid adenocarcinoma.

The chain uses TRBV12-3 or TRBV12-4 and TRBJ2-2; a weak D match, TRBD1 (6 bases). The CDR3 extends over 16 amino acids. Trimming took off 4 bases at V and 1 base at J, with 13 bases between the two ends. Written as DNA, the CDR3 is TGTGCCAGCAGTTCGCTGGGGACAAAGAACACCGGGGAGCTGTTTTTT. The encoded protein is CASSSLGTKNTGELFF.

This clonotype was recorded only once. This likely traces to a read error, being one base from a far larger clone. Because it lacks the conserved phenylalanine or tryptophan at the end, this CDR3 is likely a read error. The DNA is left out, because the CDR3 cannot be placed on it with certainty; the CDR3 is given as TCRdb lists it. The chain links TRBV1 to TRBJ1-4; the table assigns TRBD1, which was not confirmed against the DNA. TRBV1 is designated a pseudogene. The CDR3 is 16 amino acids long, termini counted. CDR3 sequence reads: CASSPGPGQGNEKLFS.

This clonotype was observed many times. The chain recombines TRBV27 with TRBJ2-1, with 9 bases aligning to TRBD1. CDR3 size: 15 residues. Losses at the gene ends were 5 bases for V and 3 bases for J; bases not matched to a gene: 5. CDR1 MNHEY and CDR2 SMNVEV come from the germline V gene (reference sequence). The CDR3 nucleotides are TGTGCCAGCAGTAAGGACAGGGGTCTCTACAATGAGCAGTTCTTC. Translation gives CASSKDRGLYNEQFF.